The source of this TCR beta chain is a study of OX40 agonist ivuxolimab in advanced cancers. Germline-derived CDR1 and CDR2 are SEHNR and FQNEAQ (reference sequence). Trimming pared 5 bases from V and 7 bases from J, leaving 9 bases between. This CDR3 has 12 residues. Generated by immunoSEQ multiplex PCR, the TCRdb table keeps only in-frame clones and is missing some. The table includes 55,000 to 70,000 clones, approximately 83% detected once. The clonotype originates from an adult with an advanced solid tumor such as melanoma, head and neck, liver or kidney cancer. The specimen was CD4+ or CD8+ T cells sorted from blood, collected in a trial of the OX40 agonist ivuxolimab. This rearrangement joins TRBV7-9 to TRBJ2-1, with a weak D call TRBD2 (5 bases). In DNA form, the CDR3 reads TGTGCCAGCAGCGTCCGGGATAATGAGCAGTTCTTC. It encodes CASSVRDNEQFF.